The 23 T cell receptor beta chains reported below all come from one sample, sequenced in a study of blood T cell repertoires in COVID-19. Only in-frame clones appear in the TCRdb table, and some are missing; sequencing was by immunoSEQ multiplex PCR. This sample has 130,000 to 150,000 clones, with around three quarters found just once. Source material: peripheral blood. These receptors originate from an elderly man with acute or convalescent COVID-19.

This chain joins TRBV5-4 and TRBJ1-6; perhaps TRBD1 as D (5 bases). The germline CDR1 and CDR2 sequences are SGHNT and YYREEE (reference sequence). V was clipped by 0 bases and J by 7 bases, with 8 bases between them. The CDR3 spans 14 residues. The chain's CDR3 is CASSLDRTNSPLHF. The CDR3 nucleotides read TGTGCCAGCAGCTTGGACAGGACGAATTCACCCCTCCACTTT.

V and J are TRBV6-5 and TRBJ2-1, with 7 bases that match TRBD1. V shed 6 bases and J 8 bases; nucleotides not matched to a gene: 13. Germline V CDR1 and CDR2: MNHEY, SVGAGI. The CDR3 contains 15 residues. In DNA, the CDR3 is TGTGCCAGCAGCCTCCGGGACAGAGATGTCCATGAGCAGTTCTTC. It codes for CASSLRDRDVHEQFF.

This chain uses TRBV5-4 with TRBJ2-1; weak D call: TRBD1 (6 bases). The V gene lost 4 bases and the J gene lost 0 bases, with 11 bases spanning the gap. This CDR3 contains 15 residues. Germline CDR1 reads SGHNT; CDR2 reads YYREEE (reference sequence). The CDR3 is CASSRDTSSYNEQFF. The CDR3 DNA reads TGTGCCAGCAGCAGGGACACGAGCTCCTACAATGAGCAGTTCTTC.

The CDR3 DNA reads TGTGCCAGCAGTTCAAAGGGACTTTACATATGGCAAGCGGAGATGTACAATGAGCAGTTCTTC. Its protein product is CASSSKGLYIWQAEMYNEQFF. The chain is built from TRBV27 and TRBJ2-1, with a tentative D call TRBD2 (6 bases). Germline V gene data show CDR1 as MNHEY and CDR2 as SMNVEV (reference sequence). V was trimmed by 4 bases and J by 4 bases, leaving 32 bases between them. CDR3 length: 21 amino acids.

This clone was observed a single time. The chain couples TRBV3-1 (or the pseudogene TRBV3-2) to TRBJ2-3, with D unclear. There are 13 residues in the CDR3. The ends were cut back, 5 bases at V and 4 bases at J, with 10 bases in the middle. Germline assignment: CDR1 LGHDT and CDR2 YNNKEL (reference sequence). The CDR3 loop reads CASSVSMADTQYF. DNA for the CDR3: TGTGCCAGCAGCGTTAGCATGGCAGATACGCAGTATTTT.

The chain uses TRBV3-1 (or the pseudogene TRBV3-2) and TRBJ1-1; D might be TRBD1 (5 bases). Trimming took off 3 bases at V and 6 bases at J, with 14 bases between the two ends. Germline-derived CDR1 and CDR2 are LGHDT and YNNKEL (reference sequence). CDR3 size: 14 residues. The CDR3 DNA is TGTGCCAGCAGCCACACCGGTGCGGGGGCTGAAGCTTTCTTT. Its translation is CASSHTGAGAEAFF.

The chain carries TRBV19 and TRBJ2-1; 9 nucleotides line up with TRBD1. CDR3 length: 15 amino acids. The V gene's germline CDR1 is LNHDA and CDR2 SQIVND (reference sequence). Trimming took 7 bases from V and 3 from J; bases not matched to a gene: 7. Here the CDR3 DNA reads TGTGCCAGTATGGAGGGGACAGGGCTCTACAATGAGCAGTTCTTC. As protein: CASMEGTGLYNEQFF.

The V call is TRBV28, the J call TRBJ1-1, with D unclear. V lost 1 base to trimming and J lost 6 bases, with 6 bases between them. The CDR3 covers 12 residues. The germline CDR1 and CDR2 sequences are MDHEN and SYDVKM. The CDR3 bases are TGTGCCAGCAGTTTATCAACACCTGAAGCTTTCTTT. This codes for CASSLSTPEAFF.

The sample holds one count of this clone. This chain links TRBV7-3 with TRBJ2-1; D is possibly TRBD1 (8 bases). Trimming removed 2 bases from V and 9 bases from J, with 17 bases in between. Germline lookup yields CDR1 SGHTA and CDR2 FQGTGA. The CDR3 extends over 15 amino acids. The CDR3 is CASSLAGGGEGEQFF. CDR3 DNA sequence: TGTGCCAGCAGCTTAGCAGGGGGCGGGGAGGGTGAGCAGTTCTTC.

The rearrangement links TRBV27 to TRBJ1-4; tentatively, D is TRBD1 (5 bases). The CDR3 totals 15 residues. Germline V gene sequence: CDR1 MNHEY, CDR2 SMNVEV (reference sequence). Between the trimmed V and J ends, which lost 2 bases and 6 bases, there was a span of 13 bases. The CDR3: CASSLKRPGDEKLFF. The CDR3 DNA follows: TGTGCCAGCAGTTTAAAGCGGCCGGGGGATGAAAAACTGTTTTTT.

The chain is built from TRBV12-3 or TRBV12-4 and TRBJ1-1; no clear D gene. The CDR3 totals 13 residues. V lost 6 bases and J 6 bases, leaving 14 bases between the germline ends. The chain's CDR3 is CASRPTYRAEAFF. For the CDR3, the DNA is TGTGCCAGCAGACCCACCTACAGAGCTGAAGCTTTCTTT.

As regards this clone: Other DNA sequences in the sample encode the same CDR3. The gene calls are TRBV7-6 and TRBJ2-7; 10 bases are a match to TRBD1. J gave up 3 bases and V 2 bases, and 1 base lay outside the gene matches. The CDR3 extends over 14 amino acids. Germline CDR1 is SGHVS and CDR2 is FNYEAQ. The CDR3 nucleotides are TGTGCCAGCAGCTTAAGGGACAGGGGCTACGAGCAGTACTTC. Translated, it gives CASSLRDRGYEQYF.

The rearrangement uses TRBV27 and TRBJ2-4; the match to TRBD1 covers 9 bases. V shed 9 bases, J shed 3 bases, and the junction held 6 bases outside the gene matches. CDR1 is MNHEY and CDR2 is SMNVEV in the germline V gene (reference sequence). The CDR3 is made up of 14 amino acids. As DNA, the CDR3 is TGTGCCAGAGGGGACAGGGCGGGCAAAAACATTCAGTACTTC. Its protein product is CARGDRAGKNIQYF.

The chain has TRBV18 and TRBJ1-1, with D perhaps matching TRBD1 (5 bases). The CDR3 has 15 amino acids. In germline, CDR1 is KGHSH, CDR2 LQKENI. V shed 0 bases and J shed 1 base, with 9 bases lying between them. The CDR3 loop is CASSPPGLPNTEAFF. CDR3 coding DNA: TGTGCCAGCTCACCACCGGGACTCCCGAACACTGAAGCTTTCTTT.

The chain is built from TRBV29-1 and TRBJ1-1; perhaps TRBD1 as D (6 bases). CDR1 is SQVTM, CDR2 ANQGSEA, per germline. This CDR3 is 13 amino acids long. V was shortened by 3 bases and J by 4 bases, with 12 bases between the two germline ends. For the CDR3, the DNA is TGCAGCGTTGAGATGGGGGCCGGCACTGAAGCTTTCTTT. Its translation: CSVEMGAGTEAFF. The variable domain in full, completed from reference TRBV29-1 and TRBJ1-1, reads SAVISQKPSRDICQRGTSLTIQCQVDSQVTMMFWYRQQPGQSLTLIATANQGSEATYESGFVIDKFPISRPNLTFSTLTVSNMSPEDSSIYLCSVEMGAGTEAFFGQGTRLTVV.

The chain is built from TRBV18 and TRBJ2-7; 9 bases map to TRBD1. Germline V gene lookup returns CDR1 KGHSH and CDR2 LQKENI. V lost 5 bases to trimming and J lost 0 bases; unmatched junction nucleotides: 5. The CDR3 length is 15 residues. The CDR3 protein is CASSSGTGISYEQYF. Written as DNA, the CDR3 is TGTGCCAGCTCATCAGGGACAGGGATCTCCTACGAGCAGTACTTC.

CDR3 protein: CASSWAVSGNTIYF. CDR3 nucleotides: TGTGCCAGCAGTTGGGCAGTCTCTGGAAACACCATATATTTT. The chain links TRBV28 to TRBJ1-3, with no clear D. The CDR3 consists of 14 residues. Germline loops: CDR1 MDHEN, CDR2 SYDVKM. Deletions cut 4 bases from V and 0 bases from J, with 7 bases between.

The rearrangement links TRBV5-1 to TRBJ1-1; 8 nucleotides align to TRBD1. Germline V gene lookup returns CDR1 SGHRS and CDR2 YFSETQ. This CDR3 has 14 residues. With V trimmed by 2 bases and J by 6 bases, 6 bases remained unmatched. This CDR3 is CASSFQDRAPEAFF. CDR3 nucleotides: TGCGCCAGCAGCTTCCAGGACAGGGCCCCTGAAGCTTTCTTT.

The rearrangement joins TRBV7-9 to TRBJ1-2; TRBD1 is a possible D gene (6 bases). Looked up from germline, CDR1 is SEHNR and CDR2 is FQNEAQ (reference sequence). Trimming stripped 2 bases from V and 7 bases from J, with 11 bases between. This CDR3 has 13 residues. The CDR3 loop is CASSLFRGGGYTF. CDR3 nucleotides: TGTGCCAGCAGCTTATTCAGGGGCGGTGGCTACACCTTC.

CDR3 nucleotide sequence: TGCAGCGTCGGGACAGGGGGCTCTGAGCAGTTCTTC. This encodes CSVGTGGSEQFF. The chain links TRBV29-1 to TRBJ2-1; TRBD1 agrees at 12 bases. Trimming cost V 6 bases and J 9 bases; bases outside gene matches: 3. The germline V gene has CDR1 SQVTM and CDR2 ANQGSEA. This CDR3 has 12 residues.

The V call is TRBV2, the J call TRBJ2-1, with a weak D call TRBD1 (6 bases). Germline CDR1 is SNHLY and CDR2 is FYNNEI. This CDR3 is 16 amino acids long. V shed 1 base and J shed 5 bases, with 15 bases lying between them. For the CDR3, the DNA is TGTGCCAGCAGTGAAGGTGGCAGGGGAAAAAACAATGAGCAGTTCTTC. It specifies CASSEGGRGKNNEQFF.

This chain joins TRBV7-9 and TRBJ1-1, with 10 bases that match TRBD1. The V segment lost 5 bases and the J segment 3 bases; nucleotides outside the gene matches: 6. Germline-derived CDR1 and CDR2 are SEHNR and FQNEAQ (reference sequence). The CDR3 covers 15 residues. The CDR3 protein is CASSPTGGWDTEAFF. The CDR3 nucleotides are TGTGCCAGCAGCCCGACAGGGGGCTGGGACACTGAAGCTTTCTTT.

The chain employs TRBV28 and TRBJ2-1; weak D call: TRBD1 (7 bases). From germline, CDR1 is MDHEN and CDR2 SYDVKM. The CDR3 is 15 residues long. V gave up 4 bases and J gave up 10 bases, with 20 bases separating them. Here the CDR3 reads CASSSQGEVEVEQFF. CDR3 coding DNA: TGTGCCAGCAGTTCCCAGGGGGAGGTTGAGGTGGAGCAGTTCTTC.